This T cell receptor beta chain was sequenced in a study of blood T cell repertoires in COVID-19. Trimming took off 5 bases at V and 3 bases at J, with 13 bases between the two ends. CDR3 length: 14 residues. CDR1 and CDR2 (germline): SGHTA, FQGTGA. The repertoire was sequenced with immunoSEQ multiplex PCR; TCRdb's copy has only in-frame clones and lacks some. The sample holds roughly 38,000 clones, more than 75% seen once. The rearrangement joins TRBV7-3 to TRBJ1-1; the D gene is possibly TRBD1 (5 bases). The receptor's source is a man aged 65 to 85 with active or convalescent COVID-19. Sequenced sample: peripheral blood. Written as DNA, the CDR3 is TGTGCCAGCAGCCAAAGCCCCAGGGACACTGAAGCTTTCTTT. Translation gives CASSQSPRDTEAFF.